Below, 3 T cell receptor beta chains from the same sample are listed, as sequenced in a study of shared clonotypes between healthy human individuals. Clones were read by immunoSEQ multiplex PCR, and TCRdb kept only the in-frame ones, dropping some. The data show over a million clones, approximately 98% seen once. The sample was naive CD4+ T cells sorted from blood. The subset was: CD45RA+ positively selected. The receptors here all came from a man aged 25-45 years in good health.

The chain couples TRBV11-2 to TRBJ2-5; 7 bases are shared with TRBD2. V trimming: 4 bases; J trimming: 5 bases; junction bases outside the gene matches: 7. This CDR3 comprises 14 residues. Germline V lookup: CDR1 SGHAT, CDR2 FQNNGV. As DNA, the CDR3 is TGTGCCAGCAGCTGGCGACTAGCAGGGGAGACCCAGTACTTC. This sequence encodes CASSWRLAGETQYF.

CDR3 in DNA: TGTGCCAGCAGTAAACTCGACAATGAGCAGTTCTTC. Amino acids: CASSKLDNEQFF. The chain recombines TRBV6-5 with TRBJ2-1; D is undetermined. Germline assignment: CDR1 MNHEY and CDR2 SVGAGI. Trimming took 5 bases from V and 5 from J, leaving 7 bases between them. The CDR3 runs 12 residues.

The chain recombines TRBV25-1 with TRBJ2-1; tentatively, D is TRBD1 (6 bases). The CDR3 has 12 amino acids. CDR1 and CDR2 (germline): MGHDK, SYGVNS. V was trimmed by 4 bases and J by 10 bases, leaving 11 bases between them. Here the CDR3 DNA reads TGTGCCAGCAGTGTTGGGACACGCGAGCAGTTCTTC. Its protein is CASSVGTREQFF. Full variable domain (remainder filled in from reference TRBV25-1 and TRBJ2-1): EADIYQTPRYLVIGTGKKITLECSQTMGHDKMYWYQQDPGMELHLIHYSYGVNSTEKGDLSSESTVSRIRTEHFPLTLESARPSHTSQYLCASSVGTREQFFGPGTRLTVL.